A selection of T cell receptor beta chains follows, all from one sample in a study of blood T cell repertoires in COVID-19. Some clones are missing from TCRdb's copy, which holds only in-frame ones; the method was immunoSEQ multiplex PCR. The data contain fewer than 250,000 clones, under 90% of them seen just once; the ten biggest clones take up 3% to 4.5%. Input material: PBMCs or T cells enriched from blood (not recorded which). The receptors were gathered from a woman aged 35 to 49 who had been exposed to COVID-19. Each CDR3 is given without its conserved first and last residue. Each record gives: J gene, V gene, CDR3 protein.

>TRBJ1-6|TRBV6-5
ASSYSTRPNSPLH
>TRBJ1-2|TRBV18
ASSAEGGRGYT
>TRBJ1-2|TRBV29-1
SVPRGTGTGYGYT
>TRBJ2-1|TRBV28
ASSLAGGEQF
>TRBJ2-2|TRBV7-7
ASSPSAGTGTGELF
>TRBJ2-2|TRBV2
ASKRQGAIGELF
>TRBJ1-5|TRBV4-2
ASSQGLQGDQPQH
>TRBJ1-3|TRBV10-3
AISGIPQGFSGNTIY
>TRBJ2-5|TRBV5-8
ASSQDRGKETQY
>TRBJ2-6|TRBV15
ATSSPGQGAGGANVLT
>TRBJ2-2|TRBV25-1
ASSDRTGANTGELF
>TRBJ1-3|TRBV5-1
ASSPGPGQGYGNTIY
>TRBJ2-1|TRBV7-7
ASSTGTSGGYNEQF
>TRBJ2-3|TRBV19
ASAYTGTDTQY
>TRBJ2-1|TRBV5-1
ASRGLAGNKNEQF
>TRBJ2-1|TRBV24-1
ATSDDRGSYNEQF
>TRBJ1-2|TRBV29-1
SAVPTAGDYGYT
>TRBJ1-2|TRBV6-5
ASSPRQANYGYT
>TRBJ2-3|TRBV9
ASSVAPSGGASPDTQY
>TRBJ1-1|TRBV2
ASSPGISSAEAF
>TRBJ1-1|TRBV5-1
ASRRGGDENTEAF
>TRBJ1-1|TRBV12-3/TRBV12-4
ASSTQGSEAF
>TRBJ2-1|TRBV5-1
ASSLVGRVDYNEQF
>TRBJ1-2|TRBV7-2
ASSLGGLSGYT
>TRBJ2-7|TRBV7-2
ASSLDPPSAVYEQY
>TRBJ2-1|TRBV11-2
ASSLDRAAGSYNEQF
>TRBJ1-1|TRBV25-1
ASSEPGAGHTEAF
>TRBJ1-2|TRBV6-5
ASSYRRANYGYT
>TRBJ1-1|TRBV7-3
ASSSQSNTEAF
>TRBJ2-7|TRBV11-2
ASSRQGGQEQY
>TRBJ1-5|TRBV6-5
ASSNTLRGNQPQH
>TRBJ2-1|TRBV12-5
ASGGTGGYNEQF
>TRBJ2-3|TRBV5-1
ASSLGGSDTQY
>TRBJ1-2|TRBV4-2
ASSIGGGNYGYT
>TRBJ1-6|TRBV4-1
ASSQEGGTGNSPLH
>TRBJ2-7|TRBV2
ASSRDRGIEQY
>TRBJ2-1|TRBV5-4
ASSLDRFGEQF
>TRBJ2-7|TRBV6-5
ASSYPAGRSSYEQY
>TRBJ2-7|TRBV30
AWSVPGGLYEQY
>TRBJ1-1|TRBV11-1
ASSLARLNTEAF
>TRBJ1-2|TRBV5-6
ASSQNNGYGYT
>TRBJ2-7|TRBV7-2
ASSLRAGTSGGATEQY
>TRBJ1-2|TRBV18
ASSPAGAYYGYT
>TRBJ1-4|TRBV12-3/TRBV12-4
ASILAAGGKLF
>TRBJ1-2|TRBV9
ASSAYPGTGPHSGYT
>TRBJ1-2|TRBV5-4
ASSDQWGDYGYT
>TRBJ1-1|TRBV5-4
ASSPGILNTEAF
>TRBJ2-6|TRBV18
ASSPLEQGLAGANVLT
>TRBJ1-5|TRBV6-5
ASSSTGGAMAQPQH
>TRBJ1-1|TRBV10-1
ASSELPDRGPMNTEAF
>TRBJ1-1|TRBV19
ASSRTGSINTEAF
>TRBJ2-7|TRBV30
AWSTLRLAMKQY
>TRBJ1-1|TRBV11-2
ASSPGQALEAF
>TRBJ2-1|TRBV5-6
ASSYGTGSYNEQF
>TRBJ1-4|TRBV7-8
ASSYLQGGNEKLF